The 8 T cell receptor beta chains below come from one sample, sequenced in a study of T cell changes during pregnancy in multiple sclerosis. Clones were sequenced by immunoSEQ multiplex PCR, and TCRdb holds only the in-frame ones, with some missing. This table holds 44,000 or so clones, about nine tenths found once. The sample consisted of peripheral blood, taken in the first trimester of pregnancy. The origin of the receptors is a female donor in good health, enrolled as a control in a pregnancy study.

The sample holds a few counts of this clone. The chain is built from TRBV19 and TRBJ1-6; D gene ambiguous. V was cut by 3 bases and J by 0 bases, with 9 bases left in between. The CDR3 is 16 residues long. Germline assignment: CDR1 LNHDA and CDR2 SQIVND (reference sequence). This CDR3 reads CASSIGESSYNSPLHF. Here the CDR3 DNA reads TGTGCCAGTAGTATTGGAGAGAGCTCCTATAATTCACCCCTCCACTTT.

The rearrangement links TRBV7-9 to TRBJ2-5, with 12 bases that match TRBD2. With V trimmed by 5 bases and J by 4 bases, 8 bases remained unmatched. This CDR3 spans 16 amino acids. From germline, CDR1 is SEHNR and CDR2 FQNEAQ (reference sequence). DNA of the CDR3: TGTGCCAGCAGCCGTGGACTAGCGGGGTTTTCAGAGACCCAGTACTTC. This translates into CASSRGLAGFSETQYF.

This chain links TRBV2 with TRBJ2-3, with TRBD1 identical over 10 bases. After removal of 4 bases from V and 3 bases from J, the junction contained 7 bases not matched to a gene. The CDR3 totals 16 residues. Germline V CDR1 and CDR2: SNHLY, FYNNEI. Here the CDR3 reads CASSGRDRGLTDTQYF. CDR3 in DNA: TGTGCCAGCAGTGGGCGGGACAGGGGCCTTACAGATACGCAGTATTTT.

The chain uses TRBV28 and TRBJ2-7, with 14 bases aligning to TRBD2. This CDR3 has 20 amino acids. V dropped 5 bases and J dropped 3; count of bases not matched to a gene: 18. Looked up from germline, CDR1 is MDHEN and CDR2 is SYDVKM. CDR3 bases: TGTGCCAGCAGTGAAACAGGGGCGACTAGCGGGAGGGCGATCGACTACGAGCAGTACTTC. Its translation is CASSETGATSGRAIDYEQYF.

The CDR3 protein is CASSPGTERYYGYTF. For the CDR3, the DNA is TGTGCCAGCTCACCAGGAACAGAACGGTACTATGGCTACACCTTC. The chain employs TRBV18 and TRBJ1-2; no definite D call. In germline, CDR1 is KGHSH, CDR2 LQKENI. Trimming removed 2 bases from V and 3 bases from J, with 13 bases in between. The CDR3 consists of 15 residues.

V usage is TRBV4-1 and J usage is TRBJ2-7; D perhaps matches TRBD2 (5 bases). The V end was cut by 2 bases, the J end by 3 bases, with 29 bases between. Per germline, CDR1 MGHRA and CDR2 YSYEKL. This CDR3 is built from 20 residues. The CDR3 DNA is TGCGCCAGCAGCCAACTGCCTCTGAAATTCGTAGCGCTAAACGACTACGAGCAGTACTTC. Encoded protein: CASSQLPLKFVALNDYEQYF.

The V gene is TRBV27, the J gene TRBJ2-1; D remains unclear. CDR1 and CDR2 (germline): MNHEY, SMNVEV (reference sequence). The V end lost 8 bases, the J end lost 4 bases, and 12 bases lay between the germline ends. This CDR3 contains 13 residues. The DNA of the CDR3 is TGTGCCAGCCGACTTGCCAGTTACAATGAGCAGTTCTTC. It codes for CASRLASYNEQFF.

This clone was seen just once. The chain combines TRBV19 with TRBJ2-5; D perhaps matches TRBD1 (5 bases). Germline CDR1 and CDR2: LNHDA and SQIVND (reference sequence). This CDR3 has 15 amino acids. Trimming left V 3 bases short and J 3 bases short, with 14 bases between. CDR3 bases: TGTGCCAGTAGTATGGGGCGGATCAACAAAGAGACCCAGTACTTC. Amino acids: CASSMGRINKETQYF.